This entry lists 12 T cell receptor beta chains sequenced from one sample in a study of technical replicates of blood from a handful of donors. The assay was immunoSEQ multiplex PCR, and TCRdb's table has in-frame clones only and misses some. Here the sample spans about 73,000 clones, roughly 90% being singletons. Sequencing input: PBMCs. The origin of the receptors is a human donor in good health. Some clones in this sample may be carry-over from other donors' samples.

V is TRBV9 and J is TRBJ2-7, with 7 positions matching TRBD1. The CDR3 is 14 amino acids. Germline V gene sequence: CDR1 SGDLS, CDR2 YYNGEE. Trimming cost V 3 bases and J 4 bases; bases outside gene matches: 7. CDR3 sequence: CASSAGTRGYEQYF. The DNA for the CDR3 is TGTGCCAGCAGCGCCGGGACCAGGGGGTACGAGCAGTACTTC.

V usage is TRBV27 and J usage is TRBJ2-7, with 8 bases fitting TRBD1. This CDR3 is built from 14 residues. V shed 10 bases, J shed 4 bases, and the junction held 12 bases outside the gene matches. Germline CDR1 and CDR2: MNHEY and SMNVEV (reference sequence). CDR3 protein: CATSPGTGGYEQYF. The CDR3 nucleotides read TGTGCCACCTCACCCGGGACAGGAGGATACGAGCAGTACTTC.

The chain couples TRBV30 to TRBJ1-2; D unclear. The CDR3 spans 13 residues. Per germline, CDR1 GTSNPN and CDR2 SVGIG (reference sequence). The germline V and J ends were trimmed by 4 bases and 3 bases, with 12 bases remaining between them. The CDR3 here is CAWKRRADYGYTF. The CDR3 DNA follows: TGTGCCTGGAAAAGGAGGGCTGACTATGGCTACACCTTC.

The V call is TRBV30, the J call TRBJ2-7; 8 bases fit TRBD1. The germline CDR1 and CDR2 sequences are GTSNPN and SVGIG (reference sequence). CDR3 length equals 13 residues. The J segment lost 7 bases and the V segment lost 4 bases, leaving 9 bases of the junction unmatched. CDR3 amino acids: CAWTGGYSVEQYF. The CDR3 bases are TGTGCCTGGACAGGGGGCTATTCCGTGGAGCAGTACTTC.

This chain connects TRBV2 to TRBJ1-6, with TRBD1 identical over 12 bases. Germline values: CDR1 SNHLY, CDR2 FYNNEI. CDR3 length: 14 residues. J lost 14 bases, V lost 7 bases, and 9 bases had no gene match. CDR3 residues: CASMRGQGAVALHF. Written as DNA, the CDR3 is TGTGCCAGCATGAGGGGACAGGGGGCCGTCGCCCTCCACTTT.

V is TRBV15 and J is TRBJ2-5; D is ambiguous. The CDR3 has 11 amino acids. CDR1 and CDR2 from the germline V gene are LNHNV and YYDKDF (reference sequence). V dropped 8 bases and J dropped 2 bases, with 6 bases sitting between them. Here the CDR3 DNA reads TGTGCCACCGGGCAGCAAGAGACCCAGTACTTC. Translation gives CATGQQETQYF.

This clone was counted once. The gene calls are TRBV10-2 and TRBJ2-1, with 14 bases aligning to TRBD2. CDR3 length: 15 amino acids. From germline, CDR1 is WSHSY and CDR2 SAAADI. With 6 bases clipped from V and 12 bases from J, the junction kept 10 bases outside the gene matches. The CDR3 region has the DNA TGCGCCAGCAGAGATAAGGGACTAGCGGGAGATGGGCAGTTCTTC. Protein: CASRDKGLAGDGQFF.

This chain uses TRBV6-6 with TRBJ1-4; D gene uncertain. There are 12 residues in the CDR3. Germline V gene sequence: CDR1 MNHNY, CDR2 SVGAGI (reference sequence). V lost 5 bases and J lost 8, with 9 bases in between. In nucleotides, the CDR3 is TGTGCCAGCAGTACTCGATACGAAAAACTGTTTTTT. Its protein is CASSTRYEKLFF.

Only one count was recorded for this clone. The gene calls are TRBV5-4 and TRBJ2-3, with 10 bases aligning to TRBD1. Germline trimming cut 2 bases from V and 7 bases from J; bases unmatched to any gene: 7. This CDR3 contains 15 residues. From germline, CDR1 is SGHNT and CDR2 YYREEE (reference sequence). The CDR3 DNA reads TGTGCCAGCAGCTTAAGACAGGGGGCTCTAAATACGCAGTATTTT. Amino acid sequence: CASSLRQGALNTQYF.

The rearrangement joins TRBV7-2 to TRBJ2-7, with 10 bases matching TRBD2. Germline V CDR1 and CDR2: SGHTA, FQGNSA. The V segment lost 5 bases and the J segment 6 bases; nucleotides outside the gene matches: 7. The CDR3 length is 14 residues. The CDR3 nucleotides are TGTGCCAGCAGCCCACAGCGGGGGGGCCGCGAGCAGTACTTC. Translation: CASSPQRGGREQYF.

The chain links TRBV6-1 to TRBJ1-2; 8 positions agree with TRBD1. After removal of 5 bases from V and 8 bases from J, the junction contained 7 bases not matched to a gene. The CDR3 consists of 13 residues. CDR1 MNHNS and CDR2 SASEGT come from the germline V gene. The CDR3 loop reads CASSLMTGVGYTF. Here the CDR3 DNA reads TGTGCCAGCAGTCTCATGACAGGGGTCGGCTACACCTTC.

This sequence joins TRBV9 and TRBJ1-3, with D uncertain. The length of the CDR3 is 12 residues. Trimming took 2 bases from V and 8 from J, leaving 8 bases between them. The germline gives CDR1 SGDLS, CDR2 YYNGEE. The CDR3 spells CASSVPSDTIYF. The CDR3 nucleotides are TGTGCCAGCAGCGTTCCGTCGGACACCATATATTTT. The full variable domain, completed using reference TRBV9 and TRBJ1-3, is DSGVTQTPKHLITATGQRVTLRCSPRSGDLSVYWYQQSLDQGLQFLIQYYNGEERAKGNILERFSAQQFPDLHSELNLSSLELGDSALYFCASSVPSDTIYFGEGSWLTVV.